This TCR beta chain was documented in a study of blood T cell repertoires in COVID-19. Study context: The origin of the acute and convalescent COVID-19 samples was the United States, Italy and Spain.

The length of the CDR3 is 11 residues. The germline gives CDR1 MNHEY, CDR2 SVGAGI. The ends lost 5 bases at V and 11 bases at J; junction bases unmatched: 4. Original handling: From reference gene primer amplification, estimates of nucleated cell counts were derived. Profiled with immunoSEQ multiplex PCR; TCRdb holds only in-frame clones, not every one. V and J calls and clone size are copied from that table; D and trimming were computed from the DNA. This sample has more than 150,000 clones, with approximately 80% found just once. The sample holds one count of this clone. The sequenced material came from peripheral blood. The origin of this receptor is a human donor in a cohort sampled during active COVID-19. The chain carries TRBV6-5 and TRBJ2-3; 7 bases match TRBD1. The DNA for the CDR3 is TGTGCCAGCAGTACCAGGGACAGGCAGTATTTT. Translation gives CASSTRDRQYF.